The 26 T cell receptor beta chains presented below share a single source sample, sequenced in a study of blood T cell repertoires in COVID-19 (dated by TCRdb to 2018 to 2020). Libraries came from the immunoSEQ multiplex PCR assay. The table comes from immuneACCESS by way of TCRdb, which keeps in-frame sequences with V and J called. Part of the clones is missing from these tables; in studies checked, under half for an unresolved V gene and the rest for unknown reasons. The sample includes 150,000 or so clones, with approximately 84% observed a single time. 3.5% to 4.5% of the sample rests with the top ten. Sequenced input: peripheral blood. These TCRs come from a woman between 55 and 75 years old with acute or convalescent COVID-19.

The chain uses TRBV5-1 and TRBJ2-1; 7 positions match TRBD2. The ends lost 0 bases at V and 0 bases at J; junction bases unmatched: 6. The CDR3 length is 17 residues. The germline CDR1 and CDR2 sequences are SGHRS and YFSETQ. The CDR3 loop is CASSLDGSGSSYNEQFF. For the CDR3, the DNA is TGCGCCAGCAGCTTGGATGGTAGCGGGTCCTCCTACAATGAGCAGTTCTTC.

This chain uses TRBV19 with TRBJ1-1, with D perhaps TRBD1 (5 bases). The germline gives CDR1 LNHDA, CDR2 SQIVND (reference sequence). The CDR3 runs to 14 residues. V was trimmed by 7 bases and J by 1 base, leaving 13 bases between them. As DNA, the CDR3 is TGTGCCAGTATGGGGCAGTGGGGGAACACTGAAGCTTTCTTT. This sequence encodes CASMGQWGNTEAFF. The entire variable domain, with the rest obtained from reference TRBV19 and TRBJ1-1, is as follows: DGGITQSPKYLFRKEGQNVTLSCEQNLNHDAMYWYRQDPGQGLRLIYYSQIVNDFQKGDIAEGYSVSREKKESFPLTVTSAQKNPTAFYLCASMGQWGNTEAFFGQGTRLTVV.

This clone was found once. This rearrangement joins TRBV27 to TRBJ2-2; the D gene is possibly TRBD2 (5 bases). Trimming took 3 bases from V and 8 from J, leaving 7 bases between them. This CDR3 is built from 12 residues. Germline CDR1 MNHEY, CDR2 SMNVEV (reference sequence). The CDR3 bases are TGTGCCAGCAGTTTGGAGGCGGGGGAGCTGTTTTTT. Its translation: CASSLEAGELFF.

The chain couples TRBV13 to TRBJ1-1; D uncertain. Between the trimmed V and J ends, which lost 4 bases and 2 bases, there was a span of 11 bases. In germline, CDR1 is PRHDT, CDR2 FYEKMQ (reference sequence). This CDR3 contains 14 residues. The CDR3 DNA is TGTGCCAGCAGCTCCTACCTCGGTAACACTGAAGCTTTCTTT. It specifies CASSSYLGNTEAFF.

V gene TRBV20-1 combines with J gene TRBJ2-7, with 7 bases that match TRBD2. This CDR3 spans 15 amino acids. Germline lookup yields CDR1 DFQATT and CDR2 SNEGSKA (reference sequence). J was trimmed by 7 bases and V by 3 bases; bases with no gene match: 15. The CDR3 nucleotides are TGCAGTGCTAGTCGGGCCGCGGGAGTCTTGTGGGAGCAGTACTTC. Residues: CSASRAAGVLWEQYF.

The rearrangement uses TRBV7-9 and TRBJ2-2; D possibly corresponds to TRBD2 (6 bases). The germline V and J ends were trimmed by 1 base and 0 bases, with 9 bases remaining between them. Germline V gives CDR1 SEHNR, CDR2 FQNEAQ (reference sequence). This CDR3 has 16 residues. The CDR3 coding sequence is TGTGCCAGCAGCTTAGGTCTAGCGTCGAACACCGGGGAGCTGTTTTTT. Translating it yields CASSLGLASNTGELFF.

This sequence joins TRBV5-8 and TRBJ1-1; 7 bases align to TRBD1. CDR1 and CDR2 (germline): SGHTS, YDEGEE. The CDR3 contains 15 residues. Trimming at V came to 3 bases and at J to 5 bases, leaving 10 bases not matched to a gene. CDR3 loop: CASSSGTAWRTEAFF. Written as DNA, the CDR3 is TGTGCCAGCAGCTCGGGGACAGCCTGGAGGACTGAAGCTTTCTTT.

This chain links TRBV7-2 with TRBJ2-7, with 9 bases fitting TRBD2. The V segment lost 5 bases and the J segment 8 bases; nucleotides outside the gene matches: 10. The CDR3 extends over 14 amino acids. CDR1 is SGHTA and CDR2 is FQGNSA in the germline V gene. CDR3 bases: TGTGCCAGCAGCCTGAAGGGCGGGAGGGCGAAGCAGTACTTC. Translation: CASSLKGGRAKQYF.

The chain joins TRBV15 to TRBJ1-4; D remains unclear. Trimming took 2 bases from V and 5 from J, leaving 6 bases between them. The CDR3 is 13 residues long. The V gene's germline CDR1 is LNHNV and CDR2 YYDKDF (reference sequence). CDR3 DNA: TGTGCCACCAGCAGAACAAAAAATGAAAAACTGTTTTTT. It codes for CATSRTKNEKLFF.

The chain is built from TRBV7-9 and TRBJ1-1; possibly TRBD1 for D (6 bases). Trimming removed 0 bases at V and 7 bases at J, with 21 bases between. This CDR3 comprises 17 residues. Germline CDR1 reads SEHNR; CDR2 reads FQNEAQ (reference sequence). CDR3 sequence: CASSLAPVGGAFHEAFF. The CDR3, as DNA: TGTGCCAGCAGCTTAGCACCCGTGGGGGGGGCTTTTCATGAAGCTTTCTTT.

V is TRBV4-1 and J is TRBJ1-4; D gene unclear. This CDR3 contains 13 residues. Germline values: CDR1 MGHRA, CDR2 YSYEKL. Between the trimmed V and J ends, which lost 3 bases and 7 bases, there was a span of 9 bases. In nucleotides, the CDR3 is TGCGCCAGCAGCCATCCAACCGGTGAAAAACTGTTTTTT. As protein: CASSHPTGEKLFF.

CDR3 amino acids: CSVKGQTYNEQFF. CDR3 coding DNA: TGCAGCGTCAAGGGACAGACCTACAATGAGCAGTTCTTC. The chain employs TRBV29-1 and TRBJ2-1; 7 positions match TRBD1. Germline CDR1 and CDR2: SQVTM and ANQGSEA. J lost 2 bases, V lost 6 bases, and 4 bases had no gene match. The CDR3 is 13 amino acids.

This chain links TRBV5-4 with TRBJ1-6, with D uncertain. This CDR3 region has 15 residues. The V gene's germline CDR1 is SGHNT and CDR2 YYREEE (reference sequence). The V gene lost 5 bases and the J gene lost 9 bases, with 18 bases spanning the gap. CDR3 in DNA: TGTGCCAGCAGACTGAACACAGAACCCTCTTCACCCCTCCACTTT. It encodes CASRLNTEPSSPLHF.

The chain uses TRBV27 and TRBJ1-6, with TRBD1 identical over 7 bases. After removal of 5 bases from V and 9 bases from J, the junction contained 7 bases not matched to a gene. Germline CDR1 is MNHEY and CDR2 is SMNVEV (reference sequence). This CDR3 has 14 amino acids. The CDR3 coding sequence is TGTGCCAGCAGTGCCGGGACAGCTTCTTCACCCCTCCACTTT. Amino acid sequence: CASSAGTASSPLHF.

The rearrangement joins TRBV27 to TRBJ2-1; 7 nucleotides agree with TRBD2. J was trimmed by 1 base and V by 4 bases; bases with no gene match: 10. The CDR3 has 17 amino acids. CDR1 and CDR2 (germline): MNHEY, SMNVEV (reference sequence). CDR3 in DNA: TGTGCCAGCAGTTCCGAAATAGCGGGCCTTTCCTACAATGAGCAGTTCTTC. It codes for CASSSEIAGLSYNEQFF.

The chain is built from TRBV24-1 and TRBJ2-3; 8 positions match TRBD2. The junction had 13 bases not matched to a gene; V was cut back by 3 bases and J by 6 bases. Germline V gives CDR1 KGHDR, CDR2 SFDVKD. This CDR3 comprises 17 residues. The CDR3 region has the DNA TGTGCCACCAGTGATCCCGGCACTAGCGGAGGGTATGATACGCAGTATTTT. Encoded protein: CATSDPGTSGGYDTQYF.

This sequence joins TRBV6-5 and TRBJ1-1, with a weak D call TRBD1 (5 bases). V dropped 2 bases and J dropped 6 bases, with 19 bases sitting between them. CDR3 length equals 16 residues. The germline CDR1 and CDR2 sequences are MNHEY and SVGAGI. This chain's CDR3 is CASSYRRGWGGPEAFF. DNA for the CDR3: TGTGCCAGCAGTTACCGGCGGGGGTGGGGCGGCCCTGAAGCTTTCTTT.

The J gene is TRBJ1-2, the V gene TRBV28; unclear D gene. V lost 5 bases, J lost 7 bases, and 14 bases lay in between. CDR1 is MDHEN, CDR2 SYDVKM, per germline. The CDR3 spans 13 residues. The CDR3, as DNA: TGTGCCAGCAGTCCCTTTTTTGGGAGTGGCTACACCTTC. Its protein product is CASSPFFGSGYTF.

This clone was counted between two and nine times. The chain links TRBV3-1 (or the pseudogene TRBV3-2) to TRBJ1-2, with TRBD1 matching over 9 bases. The CDR3 covers 15 residues. V trimming: 6 bases; J trimming: 7 bases; junction bases outside the gene matches: 12. Germline V lookup: CDR1 LGHDT, CDR2 YNNKEL (reference sequence). CDR3 residues: CASRPFFGTGSGYTF. DNA of the CDR3: TGTGCCAGCAGACCATTTTTTGGGACAGGGAGTGGCTACACCTTC.

The DNA for the CDR3 is TGCAGCGTTGAAGGTTGGGGTAGCGGGAGGAACTACAATGAGCAGTTCTTC. Its protein is CSVEGWGSGRNYNEQFF. The rearrangement links TRBV29-1 to TRBJ2-1; 10 nucleotides match TRBD2. CDR1 and CDR2 from the germline V gene are SQVTM and ANQGSEA. This CDR3 comprises 17 residues. V lost 1 base and J lost 3; bases outside the gene matches: 9.

This clone appeared once. This chain connects TRBV6-4 to TRBJ2-1, with 8 nucleotides matching TRBD2. Germline trimming cut 7 bases from V and 10 bases from J; bases unmatched to any gene: 9. Germline lookup yields CDR1 MRHNA and CDR2 SNTAGT. This CDR3 comprises 13 residues. The DNA of the CDR3 is TGTGCCAGCACCAGATCGCGGGAGGCCGAGCAGTTCTTC. Translating gives CASTRSREAEQFF.

The rearrangement uses TRBV11-3 and TRBJ2-7; 7 bases align to TRBD1. There are 13 residues in the CDR3. Germline V CDR1 and CDR2: SGHNT, YENEEA. V lost 5 bases and J lost 7; bases outside the gene matches: 8. The CDR3 region is CASSRTGVVEQYF. In nucleotides, the CDR3 is TGTGCCAGCAGCCGCACAGGGGTAGTTGAGCAGTACTTC.

The chain couples TRBV5-1 to TRBJ1-1, with 8 positions matching TRBD1. Germline CDR1 and CDR2: SGHRS and YFSETQ. After removal of 0 bases from V and 2 bases from J, the junction contained 3 bases not matched to a gene. This CDR3 region has 15 residues. For the CDR3, the DNA is TGCGCCAGCAGCTTGGTTGGGACAGGAAACACTGAAGCTTTCTTT. Translation: CASSLVGTGNTEAFF.

V is TRBV18 and J is TRBJ2-2, with D unresolved. The germline gives CDR1 KGHSH, CDR2 LQKENI. The V and J ends lost 3 bases and 5 bases respectively, with 4 bases between them. This CDR3 has 12 amino acids. In nucleotides, the CDR3 is TGTGCCAGCTCACCGGCAACCGGGGAGCTGTTTTTT. It codes for CASSPATGELFF.

The rearrangement uses TRBV4-1 and TRBJ2-3; possible D gene TRBD1, 6 bases. The CDR3 sequence is 15 residues long. CDR1 is MGHRA and CDR2 is YSYEKL in the germline V gene. Trimming shortened V by 8 bases and J by 4 bases, and 19 bases separated the two germline ends. CDR3 region: CASASGTRGADTQYF. CDR3 nucleotide sequence: TGCGCCAGCGCCTCCGGGACCAGGGGAGCAGATACGCAGTATTTT.

This clone was picked up many times. This rearrangement joins TRBV5-1 to TRBJ1-1, with TRBD1 identical over 9 bases. This CDR3 spans 15 amino acids. Germline V gene lookup returns CDR1 SGHRS and CDR2 YFSETQ. The V gene end was trimmed by 3 bases and the J gene end by 5 bases; junction bases not matched to a gene: 8. CDR3 protein: CASSWRTGEGTEAFF. The CDR3 coding sequence is TGCGCCAGCAGCTGGAGGACAGGGGAGGGAACTGAAGCTTTCTTT.